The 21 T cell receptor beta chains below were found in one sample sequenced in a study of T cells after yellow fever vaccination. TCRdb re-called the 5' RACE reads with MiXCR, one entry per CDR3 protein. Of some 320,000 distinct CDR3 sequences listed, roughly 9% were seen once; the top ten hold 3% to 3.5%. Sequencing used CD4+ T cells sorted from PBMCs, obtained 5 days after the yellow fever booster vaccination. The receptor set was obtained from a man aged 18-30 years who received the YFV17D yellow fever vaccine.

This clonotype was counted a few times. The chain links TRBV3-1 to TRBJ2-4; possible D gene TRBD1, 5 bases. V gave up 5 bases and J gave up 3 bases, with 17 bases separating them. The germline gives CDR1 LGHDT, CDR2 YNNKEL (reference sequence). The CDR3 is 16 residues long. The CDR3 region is CASSTRTSHFKNIQYF. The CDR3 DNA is TGTGCCAGCAGCACTCGGACAAGCCACTTCAAAAACATTCAGTACTTC.

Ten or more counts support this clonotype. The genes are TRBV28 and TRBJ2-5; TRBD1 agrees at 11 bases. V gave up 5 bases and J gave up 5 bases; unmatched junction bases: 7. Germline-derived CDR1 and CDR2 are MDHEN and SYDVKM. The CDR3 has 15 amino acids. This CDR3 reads CASSPGGTGGETQYF. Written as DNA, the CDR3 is TGTGCCAGCAGTCCTGGCGGGACAGGGGGGGAGACCCAGTACTTC.

CDR3 amino acids: CASSFPLGDSSYEQYF. CDR3 in DNA: TGTGCCAGCAGTTTTCCTCTGGGGGACAGCTCCTACGAGCAGTACTTC. This chain connects TRBV6-2 or TRBV6-3 to TRBJ2-7; 7 bases fit TRBD1. The ends lost 4 bases at V and 0 bases at J; junction bases unmatched: 9. The germline gives CDR1 MNHEY, CDR2 SVGEGT. The CDR3 extends over 16 amino acids.

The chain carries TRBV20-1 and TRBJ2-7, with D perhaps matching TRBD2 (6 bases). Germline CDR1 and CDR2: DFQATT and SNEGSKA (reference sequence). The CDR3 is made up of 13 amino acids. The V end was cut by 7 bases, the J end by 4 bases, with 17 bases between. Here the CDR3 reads CSVKYGTRYEQYF. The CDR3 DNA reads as TGCAGTGTCAAGTACGGGACTCGTTACGAGCAGTACTTC.

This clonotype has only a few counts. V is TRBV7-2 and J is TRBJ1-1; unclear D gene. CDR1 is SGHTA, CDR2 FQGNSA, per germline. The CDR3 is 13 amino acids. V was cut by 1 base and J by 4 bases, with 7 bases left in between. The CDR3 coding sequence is TGTGCCAGCAGCTTAGAACAGCTCACTGAAGCTTTCTTT. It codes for CASSLEQLTEAFF.

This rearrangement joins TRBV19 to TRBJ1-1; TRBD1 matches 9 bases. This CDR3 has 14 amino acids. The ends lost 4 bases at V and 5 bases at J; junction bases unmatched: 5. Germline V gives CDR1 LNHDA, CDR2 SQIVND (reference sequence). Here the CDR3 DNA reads TGTGCCAGTAGTAAGGACAGGGGAGGTACTGAAGCTTTCTTT. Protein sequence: CASSKDRGGTEAFF. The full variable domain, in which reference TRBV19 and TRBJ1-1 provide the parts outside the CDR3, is DGGITQSPKYLFRKEGQNVTLSCEQNLNHDAMYWYRQDPGQGLRLIYYSQIVNDFQKGDIAEGYSVSREKKESFPLTVTSAQKNPTAFYLCASSKDRGGTEAFFGQGTRLTVV.

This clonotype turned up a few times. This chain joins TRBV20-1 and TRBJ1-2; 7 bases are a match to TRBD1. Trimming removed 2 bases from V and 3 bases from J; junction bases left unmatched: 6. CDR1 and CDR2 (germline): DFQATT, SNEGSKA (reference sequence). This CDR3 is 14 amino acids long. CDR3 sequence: CSARLRQGYYGYTF. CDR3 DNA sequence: TGCAGTGCTAGACTGAGACAGGGATACTATGGCTACACCTTC.

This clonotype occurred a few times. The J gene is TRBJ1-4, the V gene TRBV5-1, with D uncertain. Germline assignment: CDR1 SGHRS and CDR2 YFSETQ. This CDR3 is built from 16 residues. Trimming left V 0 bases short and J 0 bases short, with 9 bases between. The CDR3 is CASSLASTATNEKLFF. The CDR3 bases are TGCGCCAGCAGCTTGGCCTCGACTGCAACTAATGAAAAACTGTTTTTT.

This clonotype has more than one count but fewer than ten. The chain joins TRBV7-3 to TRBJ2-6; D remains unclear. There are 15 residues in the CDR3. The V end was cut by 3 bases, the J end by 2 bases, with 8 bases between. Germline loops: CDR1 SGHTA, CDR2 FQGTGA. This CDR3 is CASSLIGTGANVLTF. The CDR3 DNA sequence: TGTGCCAGCAGCTTGATCGGTACTGGGGCCAACGTCCTGACTTTC.

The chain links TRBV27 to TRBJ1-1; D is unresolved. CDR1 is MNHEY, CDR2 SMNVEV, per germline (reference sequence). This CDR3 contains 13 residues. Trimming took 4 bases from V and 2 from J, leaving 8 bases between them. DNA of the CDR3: TGTGCCAGCAGTTGGAGCGTCAACACTGAAGCTTTCTTT. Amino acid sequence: CASSWSVNTEAFF.

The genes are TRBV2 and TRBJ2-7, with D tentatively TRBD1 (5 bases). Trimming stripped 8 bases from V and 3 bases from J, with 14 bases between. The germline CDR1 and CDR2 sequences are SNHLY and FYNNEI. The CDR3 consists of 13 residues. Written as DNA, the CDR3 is TGTGCCAGCGCCGACGACAGTTACTACGAGCAGTACTTC. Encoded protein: CASADDSYYEQYF.

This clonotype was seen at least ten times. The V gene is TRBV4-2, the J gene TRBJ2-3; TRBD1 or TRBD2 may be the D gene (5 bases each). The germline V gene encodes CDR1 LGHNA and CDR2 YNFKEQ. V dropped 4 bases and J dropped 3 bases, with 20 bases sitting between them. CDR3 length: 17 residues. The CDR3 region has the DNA TGTGCCAGCAGCCCAACGGGGCAGGGAGTTTCGACAGATACGCAGTATTTT. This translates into CASSPTGQGVSTDTQYF.

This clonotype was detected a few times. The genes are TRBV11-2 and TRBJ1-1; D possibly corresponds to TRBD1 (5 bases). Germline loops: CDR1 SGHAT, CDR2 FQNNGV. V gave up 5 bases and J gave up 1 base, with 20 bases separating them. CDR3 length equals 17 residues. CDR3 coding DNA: TGTGCCAGCAGCACCTATAGACAGTATAAGACGAACACTGAAGCTTTCTTT. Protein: CASSTYRQYKTNTEAFF.

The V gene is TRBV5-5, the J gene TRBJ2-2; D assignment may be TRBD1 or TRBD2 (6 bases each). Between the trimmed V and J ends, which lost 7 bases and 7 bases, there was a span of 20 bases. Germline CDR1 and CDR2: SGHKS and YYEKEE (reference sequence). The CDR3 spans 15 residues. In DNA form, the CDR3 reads TGTGCCAGCGGAAATCTGGGGGGCGGCGGCGGGGAGCTGTTTTTT. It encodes CASGNLGGGGGELFF.

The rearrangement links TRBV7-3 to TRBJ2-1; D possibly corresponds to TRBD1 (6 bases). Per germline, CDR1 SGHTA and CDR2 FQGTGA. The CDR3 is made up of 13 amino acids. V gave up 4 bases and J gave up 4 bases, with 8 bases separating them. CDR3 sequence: CASSSQGYNEQFF. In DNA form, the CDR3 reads TGTGCCAGCAGCTCACAGGGTTACAATGAGCAGTTCTTC.

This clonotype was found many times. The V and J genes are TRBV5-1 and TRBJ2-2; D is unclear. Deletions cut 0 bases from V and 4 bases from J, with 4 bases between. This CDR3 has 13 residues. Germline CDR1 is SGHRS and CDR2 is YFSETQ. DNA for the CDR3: TGCGCCAGCAGCTTGGTTAGCACCGGGGAGCTGTTTTTT. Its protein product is CASSLVSTGELFF.

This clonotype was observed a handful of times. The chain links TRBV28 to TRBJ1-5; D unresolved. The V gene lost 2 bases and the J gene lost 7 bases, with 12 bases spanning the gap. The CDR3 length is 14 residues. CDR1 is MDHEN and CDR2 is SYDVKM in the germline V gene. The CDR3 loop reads CASSLGIRRQPQHF. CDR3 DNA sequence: TGTGCCAGCAGTTTAGGGATCAGGCGACAGCCCCAGCATTTT.

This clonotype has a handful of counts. The CDR3 DNA reads as TGTGCCACCAGGGAACAGGGGGCCTATCAGCCCCAGCATTTT. Translated, it gives CATREQGAYQPQHF. The chain recombines TRBV24-1 with TRBJ1-5; 9 bases map to TRBD1. Germline loops: CDR1 KGHDR, CDR2 SFDVKD. With V trimmed by 7 bases and J by 5 bases, 5 bases remained unmatched. There are 14 residues in the CDR3.

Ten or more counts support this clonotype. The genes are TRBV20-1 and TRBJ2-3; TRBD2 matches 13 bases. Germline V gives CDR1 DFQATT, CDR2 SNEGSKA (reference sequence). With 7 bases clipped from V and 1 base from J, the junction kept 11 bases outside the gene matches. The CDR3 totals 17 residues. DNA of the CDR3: TGCAGTGTCTCAGGACTAGCGGGGGCCGGACGCACAGATACGCAGTATTTT. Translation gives CSVSGLAGAGRTDTQYF.

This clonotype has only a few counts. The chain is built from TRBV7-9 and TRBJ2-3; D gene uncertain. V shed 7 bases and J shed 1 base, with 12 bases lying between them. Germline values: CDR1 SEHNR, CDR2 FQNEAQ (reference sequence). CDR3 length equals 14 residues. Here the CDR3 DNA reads TGTGCCAGCACCCCGCCCCGGGGCACAGATACGCAGTATTTT. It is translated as CASTPPRGTDTQYF.

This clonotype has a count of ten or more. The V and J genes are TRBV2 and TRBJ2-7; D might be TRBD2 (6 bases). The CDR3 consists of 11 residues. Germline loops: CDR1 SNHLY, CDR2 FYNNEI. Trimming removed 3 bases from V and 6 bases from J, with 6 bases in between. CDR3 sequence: CASSEGGEQYV. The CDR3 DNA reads TGTGCCAGCAGTGAGGGGGGCGAGCAGTACGTC.